This T cell receptor (beta chain) emerged from a study of cytomegalovirus exposure and HLA in healthy donors. PCR was performed using 60 Vbeta and 13 Jbeta primers. Generated by immunoSEQ multiplex PCR, the TCRdb table keeps only in-frame clones and is missing some. The sample yields about 160,000 clones, roughly 85% seen once. Regarding the study as a whole: In vitro work confirmed that three CMV-associated chains recognize CMV antigens.

A remark on this clone: Antigen unknown.

This CDR3 contains 15 residues. The V gene end was trimmed by 0 bases and the J gene end by 1 base; junction bases not matched to a gene: 1. Looked up from germline, CDR1 is SGHRS and CDR2 is YFSETQ. The specimen was PBMCs. The TCR sequence derives from a man aged 18 to 35 in good health and CMV-seropositive. V usage is TRBV5-1 and J usage is TRBJ2-1, with TRBD1 matching over 7 bases. This CDR3 is CASSLAQGSYNEQFF. CDR3 DNA sequence: TGCGCCAGCAGCTTGGCACAGGGGTCCTACAATGAGCAGTTCTTC. The complete variable domain, with remaining parts taken from reference TRBV5-1 and TRBJ2-1, reads KAGVTQTPRYLIKTRGQQVTLSCSPISGHRSVSWYQQTPGQGLQFLFEYFSETQRNKGNFPGRFSGRQFSNSRSEMNVSTLELGDSALYLCASSLAQGSYNEQFFGPGTRLTVL.